Following are 18 T cell receptor beta chains from one sample sequenced in a study of shared clonotypes between healthy human individuals. Generated by immunoSEQ multiplex PCR, the TCRdb table keeps only in-frame clones and is missing some. The sample lists more than 2 million clones, 85% to 95% occurring once. The specimen was naive CD4+ T cells sorted from blood. Noted subset: CD45RA+ positively selected. These receptors came from a man aged 18 to 29 in good health.

The chain employs TRBV7-2 and TRBJ2-7, with D possibly being TRBD1 (5 bases). Germline loops: CDR1 SGHTA, CDR2 FQGNSA. Trimming took off 4 bases at V and 1 base at J, with 11 bases between the two ends. The CDR3 loop spans 14 amino acids. The CDR3 nucleotides read TGTGCCAGCAGCTCTGGAAGACAGTCCTACGAGCAGTACTTC. The encoded protein is CASSSGRQSYEQYF.

The sample holds one count of this clone. The chain links TRBV18 to TRBJ2-7; 8 bases match TRBD2. The CDR3 is 15 amino acids. Germline V gene data show CDR1 as KGHSH and CDR2 as LQKENI. J gave up 5 bases and V 3 bases, and 9 bases lay outside the gene matches. The CDR3 coding sequence is TGTGCCAGCTCACCTGCCGGGGGGGCCCAAAACGAGCAGTACTTC. Protein: CASSPAGGAQNEQYF. The full variable domain, rest sourced from reference TRBV18 and TRBJ2-7, is NAGVMQNPRHLVRRRGQEARLRCSPMKGHSHVYWYRQLPEEGLKFMVYLQKENIIDESGMPKERFSAEFPKEGPSILRIQQVVRGDSAAYFCASSPAGGAQNEQYFGPGTRLTVT.

V and J are TRBV10-3 and TRBJ1-1, with 10 bases identical to TRBD1. This CDR3 contains 15 residues. Trimming removed 6 bases from V and 4 bases from J; junction bases left unmatched: 8. CDR1 is ENHRY, CDR2 SYGVKD, per germline. This chain's CDR3 is CAIRGRDRGGTEAFF. DNA of the CDR3: TGTGCCATCAGGGGCCGGGACAGGGGTGGCACTGAAGCTTTCTTT.

The CDR3 DNA is TGTGCCAGCAGCCCAACCCGACTAGCAGATACGCAGTATTTT. This codes for CASSPTRLADTQYF. The J gene is TRBJ2-3, the V gene TRBV7-9, with D perhaps TRBD2 (6 bases). The CDR3 loop spans 14 amino acids. Germline CDR1 SEHNR, CDR2 FQNEAQ (reference sequence). V dropped 5 bases and J dropped 4 bases, with 13 bases sitting between them.

This clone was recorded only once. The chain is built from TRBV10-3 and TRBJ2-7; unclear D gene. The V end was cut by 0 bases, the J end by 6 bases, with 12 bases between. Germline assignment: CDR1 ENHRY and CDR2 SYGVKD. The CDR3 has 14 residues. CDR3 DNA: TGTGCCATCAGTGAGTCGAACAGTATACGCGAGCAGTACTTC. Residues: CAISESNSIREQYF.

The chain recombines TRBV25-1 with TRBJ1-2, with TRBD1 as a possible D gene (6 bases). The CDR3 consists of 13 residues. Germline loops: CDR1 MGHDK, CDR2 SYGVNS. The germline V and J ends were trimmed by 10 bases and 0 bases, with 12 bases remaining between them. CDR3 sequence (DNA): TGTGCCACCACAGGGTACCCTAACTATGGCTACACCTTC. Its protein is CATTGYPNYGYTF.

This chain connects TRBV7-2 to TRBJ2-7; TRBD2 matches at 13 bases. The CDR3 covers 19 residues. Unmatched junction bases numbered 15, after V lost 1 base and J lost 6 bases. Germline CDR1 is SGHTA and CDR2 is FQGNSA. CDR3 amino acids: CASSLVGVLAGGPRSEQYF. As DNA, the CDR3 is TGTGCCAGCAGCTTAGTGGGGGTACTAGCGGGAGGGCCACGATCCGAGCAGTACTTC.

This clone was recorded once. Within the sample, other DNA sequences also encode this same CDR3. The chain has TRBV10-2 and TRBJ1-2; D ambiguous. CDR1 and CDR2 (germline): WSHSY, SAAADI. The CDR3 totals 11 residues. Deletions cut 4 bases from V and 8 bases from J, with 8 bases between. CDR3 region: CASSGGGGYTF. CDR3 DNA sequence: TGCGCCAGCAGTGGGGGAGGAGGCTACACCTTC.

The DNA of the CDR3 is TGTGCCAGCAGCCTCCGTAGCGGGGGGGCCACAGATACGCAGTATTTT. This encodes CASSLRSGGATDTQYF. The chain is built from TRBV11-2 and TRBJ2-3; 11 positions match TRBD2. Germline V lookup: CDR1 SGHAT, CDR2 FQNNGV. This CDR3 contains 16 residues. Unmatched junction bases numbered 6, after V lost 5 bases and J lost 2 bases.

The J gene is TRBJ1-3, the V gene TRBV30; no clear D gene. CDR3 size: 15 residues. Germline CDR1 GTSNPN, CDR2 SVGIG (reference sequence). With 4 bases removed from V and 0 bases from J, the gap between germline ends came to 13 bases. CDR3 sequence (DNA): TGTGCCTGGACTTCCAGAGTCAGCTCTGGAAACACCATATATTTT. Translated: CAWTSRVSSGNTIYF.

The chain links TRBV6-1 to TRBJ2-1; D is possibly TRBD2 (6 bases). This CDR3 is built from 15 residues. V was trimmed by 7 bases and J by 4 bases, leaving 17 bases between them. Looked up from germline, CDR1 is MNHNS and CDR2 is SASEGT. The CDR3 sequence: CASTQGLGGYNEQFF. CDR3 in DNA: TGTGCCAGCACCCAGGGCCTCGGGGGTTACAATGAGCAGTTCTTC.

The chain combines TRBV7-8 with TRBJ2-7; 16 bases are shared with TRBD2. This CDR3 comprises 16 residues. With V trimmed by 5 bases and J by 4 bases, 5 bases remained unmatched. Germline CDR1 reads SGHVS; CDR2 reads FQNEAQ. The CDR3 DNA follows: TGTGCCAGCAGCCAGGGACTAGCGGGAGGGGAATACGAGCAGTACTTC. This sequence encodes CASSQGLAGGEYEQYF.

The chain links TRBV19 to TRBJ2-2; D is ambiguous. Germline V gene sequence: CDR1 LNHDA, CDR2 SQIVND (reference sequence). The CDR3 covers 14 residues. V was pared by 7 bases and J by 0 bases, with 9 bases between. The chain's CDR3 is CASNYEPNTGELFF. The CDR3 DNA is TGTGCCAGTAATTACGAACCGAACACCGGGGAGCTGTTTTTT.

The V call is TRBV19, the J call TRBJ2-1, with TRBD1 matching 7 bases. CDR3 length equals 15 residues. J was trimmed by 7 bases and V by 3 bases; bases with no gene match: 9. CDR1 is LNHDA, CDR2 SQIVND, per germline (reference sequence). The CDR3 region is CASSIWTGPINEQFF. In DNA, the CDR3 is TGTGCCAGTAGTATTTGGACAGGCCCAATTAATGAGCAGTTCTTC.

The sample holds one count of this clone. The V gene is TRBV29-1, the J gene TRBJ2-1; 9 nucleotides agree with TRBD1. Germline CDR1 SQVTM, CDR2 ANQGSEA. This CDR3 has 13 residues. The trim removed 8 bases at V and 2 bases at J, leaving 4 bases unmatched. CDR3 sequence reads: CSTWDRAYNEQFF. The CDR3 DNA is TGCAGCACGTGGGACAGGGCCTACAATGAGCAGTTCTTC.

The rearrangement uses TRBV11-3 and TRBJ2-5; 7 bases line up with TRBD2. The length of the CDR3 is 15 residues. Germline V lookup: CDR1 SGHNT, CDR2 YENEEA. V gave up 1 base and J gave up 5 bases; unmatched junction bases: 7. CDR3 DNA sequence: TGTGCCAGCAGCTTAGGAGGCGGGAGCGCTGAGACCCAGTACTTC. It specifies CASSLGGGSAETQYF. Using reference TRBV11-3 and TRBJ2-5 for the parts outside the CDR3, the full variable domain is EAGVVQSPRYKIIEKKQPVAFWCNPISGHNTLYWYLQNLGQGPELLIRYENEEAVDDSQLPKDRFSAERLKGVDSTLKIQPAELGDSAVYLCASSLGGGSAETQYFGPGTRLLVL.

CDR3 protein: CASSPPGGRAEAFF. CDR3 bases: TGTGCCAGCAGTCCCCCGGGGGGCCGTGCTGAAGCTTTCTTT. The chain couples TRBV6-6 to TRBJ1-1; TRBD1 is a possible D gene (6 bases). Between the trimmed V and J ends, which lost 5 bases and 6 bases, there was a span of 16 bases. Per germline, CDR1 MNHNY and CDR2 SVGAGI (reference sequence). The CDR3 runs 14 residues.

V is TRBV9 and J is TRBJ1-2, with no clear D. The V gene lost 3 bases and the J gene lost 4 bases, with 16 bases spanning the gap. Per germline, CDR1 SGDLS and CDR2 YYNGEE. The CDR3 contains 15 residues. CDR3 amino acids: CASSAEVGRTYGYTF. The CDR3 DNA sequence: TGTGCCAGCAGCGCAGAGGTCGGCAGGACCTATGGCTACACCTTC. Looking up the rest from reference TRBV9 and TRBJ1-2 gives the full variable domain: DSGVTQTPKHLITATGQRVTLRCSPRSGDLSVYWYQQSLDQGLQFLIQYYNGEERAKGNILERFSAQQFPDLHSELNLSSLELGDSALYFCASSAEVGRTYGYTFGSGTRLTVV.